Listed below are T cell receptor beta chains from one sample, sequenced in a study of cytomegalovirus exposure and HLA in healthy donors. Profiling relied on immunoSEQ multiplex PCR, and the TCRdb table lists in-frame clones only, not all of them. This table has roughly 48,000 clones, approximately 73% appearing once. The specimen was PBMCs. These receptors all come from a man between 18 and 35 years old in good health and CMV-seronegative. The CDR3 runs from the conserved cysteine through the conserved F or W. A D gene is named only where the DNA matches it firmly. Clone sizes are given selectively: once, few, many, or a class where the clone is expanded.

V	D	J	size	DNA	CDR3
TRBV4-1	TRBD2	TRBJ2-7	few	TGCGCCAGCAGCCGAATAGCGGGAGTGAGGGACGAGCAGTACTTC	CASSRIAGVRDEQYF
TRBV20-1	-	TRBJ1-1	-	TGCAGTGCTCGGGAGAACACTGAAGCTTTCTTT	CSARENTEAFF
TRBV7-9	TRBD1	TRBJ2-7	-	TGTGCCAGCAGCTTTCTGGGACAGGGCTACGAGCAGTACTTC	CASSFLGQGYEQYF
TRBV30	-	TRBJ1-5	-	TGTGCCTGGGCGGCCTCTGACGGCAATCAGCCCCAGCATTTT	CAWAASDGNQPQHF
TRBV6-5	TRBD1	TRBJ1-4	-	TGTGCCAGCAGTCTAATTGGGACAGGGTTGGGGAAACTGTTTTTT	CASSLIGTGLGKLFF
TRBV29-1	-	TRBJ1-1	-	TGCAGCGTTGTCCGTCGGTTGAACACTGAAGCTTTCTTT	CSVVRRLNTEAFF
TRBV5-1	-	TRBJ1-4	-	TGCGCCAGCAGCCCCGCAGGGGTTGGGGAAAAACTGTTTTTT	CASSPAGVGEKLFF
TRBV5-1	-	TRBJ2-5	-	TGCGCCAGCAGCTTAGTAGGGGCCCACCAAGAGACCCAGTACTTC	CASSLVGAHQETQYF
TRBV5-4	TRBD1	TRBJ1-1	-	TGTGCCAGCAGCTCCCGGACAGGTGAAGCTTTCTTT	CASSSRTGEAFF
TRBV14	-	TRBJ2-7	-	TGTGCCAGCAGCCGGGACCTAGCGACCGAGCAGTACTTC	CASSRDLATEQYF
TRBV5-6	-	TRBJ1-5	-	TGTGCCAGCAGCACCCGGATCCGGGAACCCCAGCATTTT	CASSTRIREPQHF
TRBV7-8	TRBD1	TRBJ1-5	-	TGTGCCAGCAGCTTAGGGGGGACAGGGTATCAGCCCCAGCATTTT	CASSLGGTGYQPQHF
TRBV4-1	-	TRBJ1-1	-	TGCGCCAGCAGCTCCCGACAGGAGAACACTGAAGCTTTCTTT	CASSSRQENTEAFF
TRBV30	-	TRBJ1-6	-	TGTGCCTGGAGGGGGCAGACTAATTCACCCCTCCACTTT	CAWRGQTNSPLHF
TRBV29-1	-	TRBJ1-4	-	TGCAGCGCCTCATTGGCCCTGTTGGGGGGTCGTGAAAAACTGTTTTTT	CSASLALLGGREKLFF
TRBV2	-	TRBJ1-1	-	TGTGCCAGCATTCTCCTCACAGGGTTACTCCCGTCGGCTTTCTTT	CASILLTGLLPSAFF
TRBV10-3	-	TRBJ2-7	-	TGTGCCATCAATGGAGGGATGGGATACGAGCAGTACTTC	CAINGGMGYEQYF
TRBV19	-	TRBJ1-5	-	TGTGCCAGTAGTATCCTCCTCGGTGGGGGGGTTCAGCCCCAGCATTTT	CASSILLGGGVQPQHF
TRBV9	TRBD1	TRBJ1-2	few	TGTGCCAGCAGCCCAGGGGGCGCAGGAAACAGCTACACCTTC	CASSPGGAGNSYTF
TRBV30	TRBD2	TRBJ2-4	-	TGTGCCTGGAATTTAGCGGGAGAAAACATTCAGTACTTC	CAWNLAGENIQYF
TRBV25-1	-	TRBJ2-1	-	TGTGCCAGCAGTTTACGGGGGTATTACAATGAGCAGTTCTTC	CASSLRGYYNEQFF
TRBV6-5	TRBD1	TRBJ2-7	many	TGTGCCAGCAGGACAGGGGGCCCCCACGAGCAGTACTTC	CASRTGGPHEQYF
TRBV6-5	-	TRBJ2-7	-	TGTGCCAGCAGTTACCTTCCCGGGAGCTACGAGCAGTACTTC	CASSYLPGSYEQYF
TRBV6-1	-	TRBJ1-5	few	TGTGCCAGCAGTGAAGATGGGGGCAGTAATCAGCCCCAGCATTTT	CASSEDGGSNQPQHF
TRBV29-1	TRBD1	TRBJ2-7	once	TGCAGCGTGGGGCTTGGGACAGGGTCCCACGAGCAGTACTTC	CSVGLGTGSHEQYF
TRBV4-3	-	TRBJ1-2	-	TGCGCCAGCAGCCTCGGTTCGGAGTGGGACTATGGCTACACCTTC	CASSLGSEWDYGYTF
TRBV27	-	TRBJ2-1	-	TGTGCCAGCAGTTTACAGGGTGGGGAGCAGTTCTTC	CASSLQGGEQFF
TRBV7-8	-	TRBJ1-5	-	TGTGCCAGCAGCTTCGGACGGGATGGCAATCAGCCCCAGCATTTT	CASSFGRDGNQPQHF
TRBV5-1	-	TRBJ2-7	few	TGCGCCAGCAGCATTCCAGGGGCCTACGAGCAGTACTTC	CASSIPGAYEQYF
TRBV6-1	-	TRBJ2-5	-	TGTGCCAGCAGTCCGGAAATACAGGGAAGCCAGTACTTC	CASSPEIQGSQYF
TRBV29-1	TRBD2	TRBJ2-1	-	TGCAGCGTTGCACGACTAGCGGGAGGGGTTTACAATGAGCAGTTCTTC	CSVARLAGGVYNEQFF
TRBV7-8	-	TRBJ2-2	few	TGTGCCAGCAGCCCTAGCGCCGGGACAGCTGCGAACACCGGGGAGCTGTTTTTT	CASSPSAGTAANTGELFF